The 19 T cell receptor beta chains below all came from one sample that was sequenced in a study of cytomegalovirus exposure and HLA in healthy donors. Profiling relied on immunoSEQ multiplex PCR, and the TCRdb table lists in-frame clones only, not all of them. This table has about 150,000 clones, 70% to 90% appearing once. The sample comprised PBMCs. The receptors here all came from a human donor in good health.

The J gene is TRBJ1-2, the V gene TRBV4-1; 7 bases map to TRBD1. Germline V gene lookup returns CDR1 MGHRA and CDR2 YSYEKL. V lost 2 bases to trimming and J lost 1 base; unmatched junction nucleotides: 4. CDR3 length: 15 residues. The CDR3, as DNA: TGCGCCAGCAGCCAAACAGGGGCACTTAACTATGGCTACACCTTC. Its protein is CASSQTGALNYGYTF.

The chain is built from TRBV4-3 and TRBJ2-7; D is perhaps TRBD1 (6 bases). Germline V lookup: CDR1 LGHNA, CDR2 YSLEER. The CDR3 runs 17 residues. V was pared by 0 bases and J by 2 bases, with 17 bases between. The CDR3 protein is CASSQDQVTGGAYEQYF. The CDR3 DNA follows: TGCGCCAGCAGCCAAGATCAGGTGACAGGCGGCGCCTACGAGCAGTACTTC.

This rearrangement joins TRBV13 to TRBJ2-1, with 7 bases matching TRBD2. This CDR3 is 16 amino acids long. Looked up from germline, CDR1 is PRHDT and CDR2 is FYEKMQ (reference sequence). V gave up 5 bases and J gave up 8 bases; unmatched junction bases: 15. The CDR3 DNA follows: TGTGCCAGCAGCCCCTGGGGCGGGGGAGTTTCGGATGAGCAGTTCTTC. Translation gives CASSPWGGGVSDEQFF.

The CDR3 region has the DNA TGTGCCAGCAGTTCGCCTAGCGGGAGTACCTACGAGCAGTACTTC. It yields the protein CASSSPSGSTYEQYF. V gene TRBV28 combines with J gene TRBJ2-7; 10 positions agree with TRBD2. The germline gives CDR1 MDHEN, CDR2 SYDVKM. The length of the CDR3 is 15 residues. The ends lost 4 bases at V and 2 bases at J; junction bases unmatched: 5.

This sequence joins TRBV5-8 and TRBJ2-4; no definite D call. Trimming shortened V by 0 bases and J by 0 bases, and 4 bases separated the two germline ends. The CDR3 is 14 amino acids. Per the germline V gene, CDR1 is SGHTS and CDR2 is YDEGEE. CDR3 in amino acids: CASSLVLAKNIQYF. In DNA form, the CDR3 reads TGTGCCAGCAGCTTGGTTCTAGCCAAAAACATTCAGTACTTC.

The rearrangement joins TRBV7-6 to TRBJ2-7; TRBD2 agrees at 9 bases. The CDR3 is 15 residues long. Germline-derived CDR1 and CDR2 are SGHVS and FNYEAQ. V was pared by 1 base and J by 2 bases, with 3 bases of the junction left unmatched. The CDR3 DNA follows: TGTGCCAGCAGCTTAGGTGGCGGGAGGGCCTACGAGCAGTACTTC. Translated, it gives CASSLGGGRAYEQYF.

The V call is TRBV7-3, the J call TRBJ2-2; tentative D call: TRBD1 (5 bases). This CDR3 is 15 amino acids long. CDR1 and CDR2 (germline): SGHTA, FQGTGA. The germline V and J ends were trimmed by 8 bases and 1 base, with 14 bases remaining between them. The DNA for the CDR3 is TGTGCCAGCCAGCAGGGAATTGGGAACACCGGGGAGCTGTTTTTT. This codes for CASQQGIGNTGELFF.

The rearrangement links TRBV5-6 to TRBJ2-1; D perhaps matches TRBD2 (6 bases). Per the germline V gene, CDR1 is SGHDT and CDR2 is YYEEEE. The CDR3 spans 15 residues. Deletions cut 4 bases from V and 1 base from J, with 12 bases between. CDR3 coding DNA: TGTGCCAGCAGCCCCGGGAGTGTGTCCTACAATGAGCAGTTCTTC. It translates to CASSPGSVSYNEQFF.

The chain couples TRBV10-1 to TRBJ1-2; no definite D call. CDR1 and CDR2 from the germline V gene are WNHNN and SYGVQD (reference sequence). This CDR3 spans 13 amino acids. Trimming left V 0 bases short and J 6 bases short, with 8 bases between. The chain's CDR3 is CASSESSVDGYTF. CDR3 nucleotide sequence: TGCGCCAGCAGTGAGTCGAGTGTGGATGGCTACACCTTC.

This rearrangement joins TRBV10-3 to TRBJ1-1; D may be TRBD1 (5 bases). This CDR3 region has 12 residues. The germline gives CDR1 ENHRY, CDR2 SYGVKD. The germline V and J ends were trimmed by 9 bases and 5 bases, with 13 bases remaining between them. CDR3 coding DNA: TGTGCCATTGGGGCGCGAGAGACTGAAGCTTTCTTT. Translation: CAIGARETEAFF.

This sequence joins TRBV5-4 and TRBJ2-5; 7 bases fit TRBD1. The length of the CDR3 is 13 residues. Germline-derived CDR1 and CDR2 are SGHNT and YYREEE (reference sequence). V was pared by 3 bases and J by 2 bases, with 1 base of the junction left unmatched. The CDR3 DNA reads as TGTGCCAGCAGCTCGGGACAGCAAGAGACCCAGTACTTC. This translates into CASSSGQQETQYF.

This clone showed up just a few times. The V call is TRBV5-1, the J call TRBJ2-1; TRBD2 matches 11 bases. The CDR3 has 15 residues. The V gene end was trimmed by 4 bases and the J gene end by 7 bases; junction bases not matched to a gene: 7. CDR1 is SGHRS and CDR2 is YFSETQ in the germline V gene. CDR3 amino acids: CASSLLAGVENEQFF. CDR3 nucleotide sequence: TGCGCCAGCAGCCTACTAGCGGGAGTTGAGAATGAGCAGTTCTTC.

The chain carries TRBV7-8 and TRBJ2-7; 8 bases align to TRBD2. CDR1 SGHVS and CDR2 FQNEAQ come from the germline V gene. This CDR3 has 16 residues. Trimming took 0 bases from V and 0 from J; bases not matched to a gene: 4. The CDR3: CASSLASGTSSYEQYF. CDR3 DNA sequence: TGTGCCAGCAGCTTAGCATCGGGGACTAGCTCCTACGAGCAGTACTTC.

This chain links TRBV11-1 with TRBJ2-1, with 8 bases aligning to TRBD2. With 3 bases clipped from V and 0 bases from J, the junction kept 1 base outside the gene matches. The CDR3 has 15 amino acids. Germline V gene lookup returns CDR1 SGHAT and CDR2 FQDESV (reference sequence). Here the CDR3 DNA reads TGTGCCAGCAGCTTCCGGGGGGGCTCCTACAATGAGCAGTTCTTC. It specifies CASSFRGGSYNEQFF.

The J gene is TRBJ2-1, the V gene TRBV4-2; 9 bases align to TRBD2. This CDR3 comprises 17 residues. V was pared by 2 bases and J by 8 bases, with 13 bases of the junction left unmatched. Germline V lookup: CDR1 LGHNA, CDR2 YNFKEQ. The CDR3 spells CASSQTGGLAGIYEQFF. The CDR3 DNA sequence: TGTGCCAGCAGCCAAACCGGGGGGCTAGCGGGAATCTATGAGCAGTTCTTC.

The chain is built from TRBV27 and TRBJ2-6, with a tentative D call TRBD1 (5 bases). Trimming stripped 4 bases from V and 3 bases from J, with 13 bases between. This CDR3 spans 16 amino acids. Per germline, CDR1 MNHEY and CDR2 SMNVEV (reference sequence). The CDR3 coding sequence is TGTGCCAGCAGTTACAGGTGGAGTAATGGGGCCAACGTCCTGACTTTC. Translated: CASSYRWSNGANVLTF. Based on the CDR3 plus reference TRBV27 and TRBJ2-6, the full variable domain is EAQVTQNPRYLITVTGKKLTVTCSQNMNHEYMSWYRQDPGLGLRQIYYSMNVEVTDKGDVPEGYKVSRKEKRNFPLILESPSPNQTSLYFCASSYRWSNGANVLTFGAGSRLTVL.

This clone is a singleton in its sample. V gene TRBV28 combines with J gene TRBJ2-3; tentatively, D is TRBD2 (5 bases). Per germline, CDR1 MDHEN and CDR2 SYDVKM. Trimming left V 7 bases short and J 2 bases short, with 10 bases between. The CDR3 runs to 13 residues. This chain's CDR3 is CASKTGNTDTQYF. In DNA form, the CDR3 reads TGTGCCAGCAAAACGGGAAACACAGATACGCAGTATTTT.

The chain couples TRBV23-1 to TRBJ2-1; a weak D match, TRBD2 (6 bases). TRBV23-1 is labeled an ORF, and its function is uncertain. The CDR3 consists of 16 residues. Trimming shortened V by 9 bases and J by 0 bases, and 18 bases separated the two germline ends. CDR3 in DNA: TGCGCCAGATGGGGGGAATATTTTAGCTCCTACAATGAGCAGTTCTTC. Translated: CARWGEYFSSYNEQFF.

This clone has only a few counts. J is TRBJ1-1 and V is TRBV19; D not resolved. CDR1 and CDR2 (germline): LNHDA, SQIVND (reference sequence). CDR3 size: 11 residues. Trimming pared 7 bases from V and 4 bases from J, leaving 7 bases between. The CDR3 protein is CASIRGTEAFF. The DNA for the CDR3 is TGTGCCAGTATACGGGGCACTGAAGCTTTCTTT.